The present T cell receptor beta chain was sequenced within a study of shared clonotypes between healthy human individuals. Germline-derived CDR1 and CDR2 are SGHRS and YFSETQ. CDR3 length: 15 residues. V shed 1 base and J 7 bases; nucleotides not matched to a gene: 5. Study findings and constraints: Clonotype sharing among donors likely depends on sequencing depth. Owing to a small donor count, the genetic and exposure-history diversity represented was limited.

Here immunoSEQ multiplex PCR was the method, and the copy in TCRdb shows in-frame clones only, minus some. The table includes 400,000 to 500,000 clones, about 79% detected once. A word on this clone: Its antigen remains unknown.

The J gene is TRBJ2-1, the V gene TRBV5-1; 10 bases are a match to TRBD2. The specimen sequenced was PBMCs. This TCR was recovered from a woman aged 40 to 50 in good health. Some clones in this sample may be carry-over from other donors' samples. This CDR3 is CASSLLPSGSNEQFF. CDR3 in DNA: TGCGCCAGCAGCTTGTTGCCTAGCGGGAGTAATGAGCAGTTCTTC. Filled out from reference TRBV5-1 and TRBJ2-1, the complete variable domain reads KAGVTQTPRYLIKTRGQQVTLSCSPISGHRSVSWYQQTPGQGLQFLFEYFSETQRNKGNFPGRFSGRQFSNSRSEMNVSTLELGDSALYLCASSLLPSGSNEQFFGPGTRLTVL.